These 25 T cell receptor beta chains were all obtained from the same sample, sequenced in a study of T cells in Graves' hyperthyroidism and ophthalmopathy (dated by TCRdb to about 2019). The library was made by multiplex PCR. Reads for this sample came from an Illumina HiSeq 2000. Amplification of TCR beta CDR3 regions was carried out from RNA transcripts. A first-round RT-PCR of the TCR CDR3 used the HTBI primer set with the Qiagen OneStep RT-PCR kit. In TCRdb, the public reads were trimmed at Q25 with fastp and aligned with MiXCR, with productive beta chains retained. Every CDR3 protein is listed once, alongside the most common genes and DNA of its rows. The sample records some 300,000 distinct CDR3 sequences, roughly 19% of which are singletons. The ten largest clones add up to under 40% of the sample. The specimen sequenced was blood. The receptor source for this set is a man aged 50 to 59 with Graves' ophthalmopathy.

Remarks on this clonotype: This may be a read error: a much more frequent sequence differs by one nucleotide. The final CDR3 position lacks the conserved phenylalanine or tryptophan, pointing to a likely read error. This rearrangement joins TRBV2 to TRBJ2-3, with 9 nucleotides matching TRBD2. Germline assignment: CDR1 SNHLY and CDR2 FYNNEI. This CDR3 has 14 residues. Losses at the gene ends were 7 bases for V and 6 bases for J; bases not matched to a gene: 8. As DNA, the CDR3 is TGTGCCAGCACTGGGGCGGGAGGGTCGGATACGCAGTATCTT. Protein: CASTGAGGSDTQYL.

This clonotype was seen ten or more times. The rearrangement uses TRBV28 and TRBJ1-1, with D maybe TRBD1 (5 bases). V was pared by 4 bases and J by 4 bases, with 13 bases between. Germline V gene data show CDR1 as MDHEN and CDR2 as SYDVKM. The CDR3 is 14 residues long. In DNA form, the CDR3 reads TGTGCCAGCAGTTCCCATGGGACTCTCACTGAAGCTTTCTTT. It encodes CASSSHGTLTEAFF.

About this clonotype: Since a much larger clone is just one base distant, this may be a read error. The CDR3 loop is CASSLARAGNEKLFF. The CDR3 DNA is TGCGCCAGCAGCTTGGCCCGGGCAGGGAATGAAAAACTGTTTTTT. The V gene is TRBV5-1, the J gene TRBJ1-4; a weak D match, TRBD1 (5 bases). Trimming took 0 bases from V and 5 from J, leaving 11 bases between them. The CDR3 length is 15 residues. Looked up from germline, CDR1 is SGHRS and CDR2 is YFSETQ.

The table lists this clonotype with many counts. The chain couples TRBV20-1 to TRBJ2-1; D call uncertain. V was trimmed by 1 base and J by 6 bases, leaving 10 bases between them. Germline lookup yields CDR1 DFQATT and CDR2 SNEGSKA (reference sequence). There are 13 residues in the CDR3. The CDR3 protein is CSARAPASNEQFF. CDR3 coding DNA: TGCAGTGCTAGAGCTCCCGCTAGCAATGAGCAGTTCTTC.

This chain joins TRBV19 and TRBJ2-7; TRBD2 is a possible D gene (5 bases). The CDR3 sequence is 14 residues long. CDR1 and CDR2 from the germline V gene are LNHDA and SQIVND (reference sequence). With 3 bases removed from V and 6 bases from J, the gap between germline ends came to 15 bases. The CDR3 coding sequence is TGTGCCAGTAGTATCGGAACTAGGAGCGGCGAGCAGTACTTC. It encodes CASSIGTRSGEQYF.

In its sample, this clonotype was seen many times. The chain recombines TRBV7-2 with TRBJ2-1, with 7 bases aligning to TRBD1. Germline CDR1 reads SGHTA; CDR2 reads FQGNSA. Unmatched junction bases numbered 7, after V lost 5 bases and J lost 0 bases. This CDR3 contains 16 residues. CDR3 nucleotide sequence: TGTGCCAGCAGCCAGTCGACAGGGTCCTCCTACAATGAGCAGTTCTTC. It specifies CASSQSTGSSYNEQFF.

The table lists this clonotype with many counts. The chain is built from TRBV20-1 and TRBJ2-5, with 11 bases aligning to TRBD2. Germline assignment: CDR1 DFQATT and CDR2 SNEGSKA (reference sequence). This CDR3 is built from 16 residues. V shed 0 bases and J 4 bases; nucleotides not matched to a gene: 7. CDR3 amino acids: CSARDPRTSGRETQYF. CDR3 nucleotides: TGCAGTGCTAGAGATCCTAGGACTAGCGGGCGAGAGACCCAGTACTTC.

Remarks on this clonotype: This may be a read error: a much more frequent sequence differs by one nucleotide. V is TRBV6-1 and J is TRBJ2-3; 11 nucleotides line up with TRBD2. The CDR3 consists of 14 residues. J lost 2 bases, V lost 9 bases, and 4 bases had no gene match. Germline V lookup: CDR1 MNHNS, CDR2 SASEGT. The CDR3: CASRLAGLTDTQYF. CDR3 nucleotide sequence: TGTGCCAGTCGACTAGCGGGACTCACAGATACGCAGTATTTT.

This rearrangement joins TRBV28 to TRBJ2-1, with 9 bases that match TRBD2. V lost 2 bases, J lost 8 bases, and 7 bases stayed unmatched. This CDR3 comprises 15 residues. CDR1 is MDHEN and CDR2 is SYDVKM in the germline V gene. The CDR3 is CASSLEREVRDEQFF. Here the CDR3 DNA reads TGTGCCAGCAGTTTAGAGCGGGAGGTCAGGGATGAGCAGTTCTTC.

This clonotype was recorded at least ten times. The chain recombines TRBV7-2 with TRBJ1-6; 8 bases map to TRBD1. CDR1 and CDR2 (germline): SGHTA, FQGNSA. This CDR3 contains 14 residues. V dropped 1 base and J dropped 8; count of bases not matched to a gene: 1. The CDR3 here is CASSLGTGYSPLHF. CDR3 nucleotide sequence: TGTGCCAGCAGCTTAGGGACAGGGTATTCACCCCTCCACTTT.

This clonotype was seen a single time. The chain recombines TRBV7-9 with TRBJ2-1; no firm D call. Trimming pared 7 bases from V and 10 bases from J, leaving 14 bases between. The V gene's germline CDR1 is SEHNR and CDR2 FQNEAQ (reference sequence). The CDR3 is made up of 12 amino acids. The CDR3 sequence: CASNSFSDEQFF. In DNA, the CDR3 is TGTGCCAGCAACTCCTTTTCAGACGAGCAGTTCTTC.

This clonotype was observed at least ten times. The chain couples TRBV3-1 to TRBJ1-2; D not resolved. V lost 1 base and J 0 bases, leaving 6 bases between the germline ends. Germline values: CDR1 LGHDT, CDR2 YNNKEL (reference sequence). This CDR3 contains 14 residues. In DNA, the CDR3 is TGTGCCAGCAGCCAAGTCGGAGCTAACTATGGCTACACCTTC. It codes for CASSQVGANYGYTF.

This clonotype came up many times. CDR3 sequence reads: CASSPPGHKKISYNEQFF. For the CDR3, the DNA is TGTGCCAGCAGTCCACCGGGACACAAAAAAATCTCCTACAATGAGCAGTTCTTC. The V and J genes are TRBV12-3 or TRBV12-4 and TRBJ2-1; a weak D match, TRBD1 (6 bases). Trimming took 5 bases from V and 0 from J, leaving 20 bases between them. The CDR3 runs to 18 residues.

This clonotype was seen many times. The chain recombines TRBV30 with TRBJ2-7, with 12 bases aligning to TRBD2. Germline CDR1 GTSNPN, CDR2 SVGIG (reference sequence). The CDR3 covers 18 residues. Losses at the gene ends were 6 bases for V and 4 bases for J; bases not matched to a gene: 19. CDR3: CACGGGIETSGSWYEQYF. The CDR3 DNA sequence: TGTGCCTGCGGCGGAGGGATAGAGACTAGCGGGAGTTGGTACGAGCAGTACTTC.

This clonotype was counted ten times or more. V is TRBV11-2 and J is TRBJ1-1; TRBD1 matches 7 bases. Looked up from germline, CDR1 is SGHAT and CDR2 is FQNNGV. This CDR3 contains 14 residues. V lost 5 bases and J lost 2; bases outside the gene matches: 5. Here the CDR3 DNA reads TGTGCCAGCAGCAACAACAGGGGTAACACTGAAGCTTTCTTT. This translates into CASSNNRGNTEAFF.

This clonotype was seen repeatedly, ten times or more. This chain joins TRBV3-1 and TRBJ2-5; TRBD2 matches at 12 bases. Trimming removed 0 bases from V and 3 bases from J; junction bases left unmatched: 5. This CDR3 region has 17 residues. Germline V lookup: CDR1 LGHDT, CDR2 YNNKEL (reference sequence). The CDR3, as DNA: TGTGCCAGCAGCCAAGAGAAAGGACTAGCGGGGAAAGAGACCCAGTACTTC. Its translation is CASSQEKGLAGKETQYF.

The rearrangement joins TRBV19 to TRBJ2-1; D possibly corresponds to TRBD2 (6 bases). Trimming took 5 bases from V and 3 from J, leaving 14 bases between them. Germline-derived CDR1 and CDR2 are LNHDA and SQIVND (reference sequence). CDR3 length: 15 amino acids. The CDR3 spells CASSGGAFVYNEQFF. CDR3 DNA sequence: TGTGCCAGTAGTGGAGGGGCGTTCGTCTACAATGAGCAGTTCTTC.

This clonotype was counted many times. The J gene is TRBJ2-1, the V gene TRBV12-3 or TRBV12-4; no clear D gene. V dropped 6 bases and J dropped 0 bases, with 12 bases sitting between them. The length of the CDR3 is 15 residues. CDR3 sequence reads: CASSRNPSSYNEQFF. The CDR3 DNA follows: TGTGCCAGCAGCCGGAACCCGAGCTCCTACAATGAGCAGTTCTTC.

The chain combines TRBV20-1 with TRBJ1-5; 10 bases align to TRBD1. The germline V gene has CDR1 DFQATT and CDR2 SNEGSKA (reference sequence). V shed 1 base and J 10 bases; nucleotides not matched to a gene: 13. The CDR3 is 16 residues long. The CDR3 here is CSARVGTGAAARPQHF. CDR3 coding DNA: TGCAGTGCTAGAGTCGGGACAGGGGCCGCGGCGCGTCCCCAGCATTTT.

Here the CDR3 DNA reads TGTGCCAGCAGTTACTCCTTTGCGTCCACAGATACGCAGTATTTT. It is translated as CASSYSFASTDTQYF. The V call is TRBV6-2 or TRBV6-3, the J call TRBJ2-3; D remains ambiguous. V was clipped by 0 bases and J by 2 bases, with 9 bases between them. Germline-derived CDR1 and CDR2 are MNHEY and SVGEGT. This CDR3 comprises 15 residues.

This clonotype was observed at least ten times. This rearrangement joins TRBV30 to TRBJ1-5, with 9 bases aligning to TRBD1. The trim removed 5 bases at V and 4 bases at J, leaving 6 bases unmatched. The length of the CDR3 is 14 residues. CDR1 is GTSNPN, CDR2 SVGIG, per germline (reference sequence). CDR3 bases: TGTGCCTGGGGCCTCGGGACAGGGAATCAGCCCCAGCATTTT. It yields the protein CAWGLGTGNQPQHF. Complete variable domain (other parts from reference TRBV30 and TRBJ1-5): SQTIHQWPATLVQPVGSPLSLECTVEGTSNPNLYWYRQAAGRGLQLLFYSVGIGQISSEVPQNLSASRPQDRQFILSSKKLLLSDSGFYLCAWGLGTGNQPQHFGDGTRLSIL.

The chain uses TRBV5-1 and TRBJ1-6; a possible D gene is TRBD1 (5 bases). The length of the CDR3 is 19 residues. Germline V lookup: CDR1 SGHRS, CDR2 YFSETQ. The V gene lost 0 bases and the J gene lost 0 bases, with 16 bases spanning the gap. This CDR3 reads CASSLGDFFASSYNSPLHF. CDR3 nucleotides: TGCGCCAGCAGCTTGGGGGACTTTTTCGCGAGCTCCTATAATTCACCCCTCCACTTT.

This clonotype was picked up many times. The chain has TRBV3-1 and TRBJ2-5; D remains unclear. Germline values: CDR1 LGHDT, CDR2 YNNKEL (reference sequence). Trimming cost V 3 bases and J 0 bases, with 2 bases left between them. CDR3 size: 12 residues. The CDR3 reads CASSHYQETQYF. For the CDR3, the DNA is TGTGCCAGCAGCCACTACCAAGAGACCCAGTACTTC.

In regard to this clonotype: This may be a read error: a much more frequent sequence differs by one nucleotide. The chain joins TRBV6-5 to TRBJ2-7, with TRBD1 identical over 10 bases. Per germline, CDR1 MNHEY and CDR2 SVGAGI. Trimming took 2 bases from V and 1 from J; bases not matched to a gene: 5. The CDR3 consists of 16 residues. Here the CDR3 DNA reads TGTGCCAGCAGTTACCCCGGGACAGGGGCATCCTACGAGCAGTACTTC. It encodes CASSYPGTGASYEQYF.

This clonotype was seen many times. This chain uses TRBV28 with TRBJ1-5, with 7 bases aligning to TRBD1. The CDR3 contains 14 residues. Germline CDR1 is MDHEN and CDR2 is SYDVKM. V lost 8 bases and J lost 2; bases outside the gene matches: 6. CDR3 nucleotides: TGTGCCAGCCTCTTTGACAGGGGCAATCAGCCCCAGCATTTT. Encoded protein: CASLFDRGNQPQHF.